Given below is one TCR beta chain in context. The sample originates from a study of OX40 agonist ivuxolimab in advanced cancers. Study context: Recorded diagnoses for dose-escalation patients were hepatocellular carcinoma, melanoma, renal cell or head and neck cancer.

V lost 0 bases to trimming and J lost 5 bases, with 12 bases between them. Germline loops: CDR1 SGHRS, CDR2 YFSETQ. The CDR3 length is 14 residues. At cycle 4 day 1, cycle 7 day 1, and baseline, blood was sampled. TCRdb's table, derived via immunoSEQ multiplex PCR, lists solely in-frame clones and lacks some. There are roughly 80,000 clones in the sample; about 86% occur only once, and 1.5% to 2% lies in the top ten. This receptor was identified in an adult with an advanced solid tumor such as melanoma, head and neck, liver or kidney cancer. The chain is built from TRBV5-1 and TRBJ2-7, with a tentative D call TRBD2 (6 bases). Material: CD4+ or CD8+ T cells sorted from blood, obtained in a trial of the OX40 agonist ivuxolimab. DNA for the CDR3: TGCGCCAGCAGCTTGGCTGGCGGGATCGACGAGCAGTACTTC. As protein: CASSLAGGIDEQYF.